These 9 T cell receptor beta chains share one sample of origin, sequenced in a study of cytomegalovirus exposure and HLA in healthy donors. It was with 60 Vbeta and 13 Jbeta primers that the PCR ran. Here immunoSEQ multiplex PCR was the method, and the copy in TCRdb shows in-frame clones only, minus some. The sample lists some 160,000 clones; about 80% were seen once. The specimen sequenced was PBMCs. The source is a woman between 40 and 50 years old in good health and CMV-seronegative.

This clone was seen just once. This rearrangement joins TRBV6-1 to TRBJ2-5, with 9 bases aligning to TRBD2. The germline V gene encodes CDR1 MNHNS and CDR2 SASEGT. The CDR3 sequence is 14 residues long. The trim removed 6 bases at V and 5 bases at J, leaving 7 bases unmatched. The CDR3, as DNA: TGTGCCAGCAGAGAGACTAGCGGAAGGGAGACCCAGTACTTC. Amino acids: CASRETSGRETQYF.

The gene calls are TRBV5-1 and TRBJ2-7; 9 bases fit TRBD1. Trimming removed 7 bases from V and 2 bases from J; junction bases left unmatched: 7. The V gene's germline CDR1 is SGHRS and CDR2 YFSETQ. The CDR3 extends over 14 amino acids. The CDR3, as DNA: TGCGCCAGCGGTCCGGGACAGGGTGCCTACGAGCAGTACTTC. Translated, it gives CASGPGQGAYEQYF.

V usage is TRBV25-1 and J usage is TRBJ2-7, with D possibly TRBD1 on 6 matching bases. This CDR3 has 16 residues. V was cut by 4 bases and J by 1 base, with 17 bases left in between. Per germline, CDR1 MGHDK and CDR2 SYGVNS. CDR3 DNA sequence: TGTGCCAGCAGTGGGGAAACAGGGACCCTATCCTACGAGCAGTACTTC. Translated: CASSGETGTLSYEQYF.

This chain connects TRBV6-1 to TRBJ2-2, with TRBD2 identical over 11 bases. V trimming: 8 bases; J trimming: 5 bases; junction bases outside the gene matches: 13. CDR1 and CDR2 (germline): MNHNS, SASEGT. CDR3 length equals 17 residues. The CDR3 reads CASGGVAGGPRTGELFF. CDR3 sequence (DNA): TGTGCCAGCGGTGGGGTAGCGGGGGGGCCGAGGACCGGGGAGCTGTTTTTT.

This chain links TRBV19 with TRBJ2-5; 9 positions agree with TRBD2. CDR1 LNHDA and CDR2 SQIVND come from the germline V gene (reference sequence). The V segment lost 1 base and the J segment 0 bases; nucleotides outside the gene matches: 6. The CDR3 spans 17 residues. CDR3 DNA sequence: TGTGCCAGTAGTATAGTAGGTAGCGGGAGAGACCAAGAGACCCAGTACTTC. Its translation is CASSIVGSGRDQETQYF.

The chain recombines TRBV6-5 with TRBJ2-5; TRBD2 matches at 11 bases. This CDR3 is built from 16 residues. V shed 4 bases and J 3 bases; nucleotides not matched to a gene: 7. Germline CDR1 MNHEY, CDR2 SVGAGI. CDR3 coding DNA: TGTGCCAGCAGTTCCGAAGGGACTAGCGGTGAAGAGACCCAGTACTTC. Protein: CASSSEGTSGEETQYF.

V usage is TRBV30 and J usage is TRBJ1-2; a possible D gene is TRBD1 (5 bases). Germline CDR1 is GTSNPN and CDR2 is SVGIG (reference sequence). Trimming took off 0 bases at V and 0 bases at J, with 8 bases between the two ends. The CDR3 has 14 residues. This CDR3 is CAWSVRRANYGYTF. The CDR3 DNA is TGTGCCTGGAGTGTACGCAGGGCTAACTATGGCTACACCTTC.

CDR3 in DNA: TGTGCCAGCAGGTTGTTAGTGAGCTCCTACAATGAGCAGTTCTTC. It translates to CASRLLVSSYNEQFF. The V and J genes are TRBV6-1 and TRBJ2-1; no reliable D call. This CDR3 spans 15 amino acids. V lost 6 bases and J 0 bases, leaving 12 bases between the germline ends. CDR1 is MNHNS and CDR2 is SASEGT in the germline V gene.

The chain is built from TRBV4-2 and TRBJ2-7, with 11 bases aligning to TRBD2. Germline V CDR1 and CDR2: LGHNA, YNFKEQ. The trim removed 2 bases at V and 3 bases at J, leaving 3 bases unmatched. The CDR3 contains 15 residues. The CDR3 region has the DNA TGTGCCAGCAGCCAACTCACTAGCGGGAGCTACGAGCAGTACTTC. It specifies CASSQLTSGSYEQYF.